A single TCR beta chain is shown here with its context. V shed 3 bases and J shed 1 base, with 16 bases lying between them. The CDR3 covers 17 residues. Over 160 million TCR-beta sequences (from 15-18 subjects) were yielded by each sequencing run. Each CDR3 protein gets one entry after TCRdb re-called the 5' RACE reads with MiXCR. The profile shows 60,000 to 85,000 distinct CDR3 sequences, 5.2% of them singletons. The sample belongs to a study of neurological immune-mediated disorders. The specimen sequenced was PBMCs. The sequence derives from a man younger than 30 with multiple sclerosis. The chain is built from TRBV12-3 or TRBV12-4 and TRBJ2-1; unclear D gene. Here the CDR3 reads CASSFTGPQRSYNEQFF. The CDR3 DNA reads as TGTGCCAGCAGTTTTACCGGACCCCAAAGATCCTACAATGAGCAGTTCTTC.